This T cell receptor (beta chain) originates from a study of early T cells in non-severe SARS-CoV-2 infection. The sample holds a few counts of this clonotype. TCRdb passed the 5' RACE reads through MiXCR, listing each CDR3 protein once. The sample holds 25,000 to 35,000 distinct CDR3 sequences, over 4.5% seen once. The CDR3 contains 11 residues. The germline gives CDR1 MNHEY, CDR2 SMNVEV (reference sequence). V was cut by 3 bases and J by 7 bases, with 6 bases left in between. This chain connects TRBV27 to TRBJ2-5; D not resolved. The source of this sequence is an adult who was a healthcare worker with PCR-confirmed SARS-CoV-2 infection or an uninfected control (not recorded which). This specimen consisted of whole blood, obtained at baseline. The CDR3 reads CASSFEATQYF. The DNA of the CDR3 is TGTGCCAGCAGTTTTGAAGCGACCCAGTACTTC.